This T cell receptor (beta chain) comes out of a study of radiotherapy plus CTLA-4 blockade in lung cancer (dated by TCRdb to the late 2010s). About the study as a whole: Objective responses were observed in approximately 18% of enrolled patients, and disease control was achieved in approximately 30%.

The protocol used for the library was the immunoSEQ multiplex PCR assay. Imported from immuneACCESS, the table was reduced by TCRdb to in-frame sequences with V and J called. These copies leave out some clones; in studies compared against another copy, an unresolved V gene accounts for under half, and the cause of the remainder is not known. Counted in this sample were about 49,000 clones; 73% of them appeared once. The ten largest clones take up roughly 4% of the sample. The CDR3 runs 13 amino acids, cysteine and phenylalanine included. The read is trimmed to its CDR3 DNA, 39 bases read in frame from base 1. In the germline V gene (reference sequence), CDR1 corresponds to MNHNY and CDR2 to SVGAGI. V ends up 6 bases short and J 6 bases short, with an unmatched junction base count of 5. Study-wide conclusions, independent of this receptor: The strongest predictors of response, as reported, were early dynamic changes in blood T cell clones along with a rise in serum interferon-beta after radiation. After treatment with radiotherapy and ipilimumab, TCR clones that originated in tumors expanded in peripheral blood.

This clone was seen a few times. What this receptor recognizes is not known. Base qualities are not recorded, but no much larger clone differs from it by a single base. The study tested focal radiation therapy combined with CTLA-4 blockade (ipilimumab) in patients with chemo-refractory metastatic non-small-cell lung cancer. The sequence is built from TRBV6-6 and TRBJ1-5, and 7 junction bases match TRBD1. The sequence derives from a human donor with non-small cell lung cancer who had a complete response to radiotherapy plus ipilimumab. The starting material was peripheral blood, obtained from a patient treated with radiotherapy plus ipilimumab. The CDR3 sequence is CASRQGVSQPQHF. In nucleotides, the sequence is TGTGCCAGCAGGCAGGGGGTCAGTCAGCCCCAGCATTTT.